This TCR beta chain was captured in a study of blood T cell repertoires in COVID-19. At the level of the study: Samples came from the United States, Italy and Spain, spanning acute and convalescent COVID-19.

There are 15 residues in the CDR3. The germline gives CDR1 SGHRS, CDR2 YFSETQ. V gave up 3 bases and J gave up 6 bases; unmatched junction bases: 7. Methods used by the authors: Cell counts per sample came from amplifying reference gene primers. Some clones are missing from TCRdb's copy, which holds only in-frame ones; the method was immunoSEQ multiplex PCR. D and trimming were read from the DNA, whereas the V and J calls and clone size are those reported in that table. The sample has 65,000 to 95,000 clones; approximately 91% are singletons. The origin of this receptor is a man aged 70 or older with active or convalescent COVID-19. The rearrangement joins TRBV5-1 to TRBJ1-4; 8 bases match TRBD1. The sequencing input was peripheral blood. This chain's CDR3 is CASSWTTGGDEKLFF. The CDR3, as DNA: TGCGCCAGCAGCTGGACCACAGGGGGTGATGAAAAACTGTTTTTT. Based on the CDR3 plus reference TRBV5-1 and TRBJ1-4, the full variable domain is KAGVTQTPRYLIKTRGQQVTLSCSPISGHRSVSWYQQTPGQGLQFLFEYFSETQRNKGNFPGRFSGRQFSNSRSEMNVSTLELGDSALYLCASSWTTGGDEKLFFGSGTQLSVL.